This TCR beta chain was captured in a study of cytomegalovirus exposure and HLA in healthy donors. Primers for the PCR totalled 60 Vbeta and 13 Jbeta. Clones were read by immunoSEQ multiplex PCR, and TCRdb kept only the in-frame ones, dropping some. This sample has 190,000 or so clones; around four fifths occur once, and the top ten carry over 1.5%. The CDR3 has 11 residues. V shed 4 bases and J shed 5 bases, with 5 bases lying between them. The germline CDR1 and CDR2 sequences are MDHEN and SYDVKM. The V call is TRBV28, the J call TRBJ2-5; no definite D call. This clonotype was sampled from a man aged 45 to 65 in good health and CMV-seronegative. Source material: PBMCs. CDR3 nucleotides: TGTGCCAGCAGTTCGTCGGAGACCCAGTACTTC. As protein: CASSSSETQYF.